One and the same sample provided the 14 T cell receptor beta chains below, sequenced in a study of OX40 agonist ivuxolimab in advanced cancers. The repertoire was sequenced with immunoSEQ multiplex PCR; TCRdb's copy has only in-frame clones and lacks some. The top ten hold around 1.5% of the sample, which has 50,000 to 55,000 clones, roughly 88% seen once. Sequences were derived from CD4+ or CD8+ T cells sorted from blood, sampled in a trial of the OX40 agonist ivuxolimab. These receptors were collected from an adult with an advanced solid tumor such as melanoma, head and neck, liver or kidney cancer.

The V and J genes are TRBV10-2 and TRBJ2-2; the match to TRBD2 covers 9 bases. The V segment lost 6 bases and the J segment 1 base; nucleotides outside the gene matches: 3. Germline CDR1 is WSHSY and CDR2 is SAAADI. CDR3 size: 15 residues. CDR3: CASSIAGVNTGELFF. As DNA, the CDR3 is TGCGCCAGCAGCATAGCGGGAGTGAACACCGGGGAGCTGTTTTTT.

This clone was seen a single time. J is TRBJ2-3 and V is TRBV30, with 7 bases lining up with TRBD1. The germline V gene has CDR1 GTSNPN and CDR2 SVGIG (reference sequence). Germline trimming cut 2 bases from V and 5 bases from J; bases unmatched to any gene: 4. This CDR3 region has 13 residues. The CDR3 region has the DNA TGTGCCTGGAGTAGGGGGCTTGAAGATACGCAGTATTTT. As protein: CAWSRGLEDTQYF.

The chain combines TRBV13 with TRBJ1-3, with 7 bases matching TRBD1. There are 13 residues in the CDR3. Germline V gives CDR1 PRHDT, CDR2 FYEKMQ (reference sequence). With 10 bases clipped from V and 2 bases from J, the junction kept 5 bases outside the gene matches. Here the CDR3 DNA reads TGTGCCACTCGACAGGGCGCTGGAAACACCATATATTTT. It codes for CATRQGAGNTIYF.

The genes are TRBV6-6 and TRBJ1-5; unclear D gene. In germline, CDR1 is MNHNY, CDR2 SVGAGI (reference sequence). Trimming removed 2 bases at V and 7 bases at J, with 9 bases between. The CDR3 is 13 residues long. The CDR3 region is CASSYRAEQPQHF. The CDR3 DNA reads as TGTGCCAGCAGTTACAGGGCTGAGCAGCCCCAGCATTTT.

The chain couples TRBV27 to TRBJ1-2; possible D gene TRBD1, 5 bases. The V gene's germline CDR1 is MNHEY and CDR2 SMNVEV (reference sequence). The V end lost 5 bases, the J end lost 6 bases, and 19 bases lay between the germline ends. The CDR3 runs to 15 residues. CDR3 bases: TGTGCCAGCAGTATGATCCCCGGGACGGCTCATGGCTACACCTTC. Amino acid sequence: CASSMIPGTAHGYTF.

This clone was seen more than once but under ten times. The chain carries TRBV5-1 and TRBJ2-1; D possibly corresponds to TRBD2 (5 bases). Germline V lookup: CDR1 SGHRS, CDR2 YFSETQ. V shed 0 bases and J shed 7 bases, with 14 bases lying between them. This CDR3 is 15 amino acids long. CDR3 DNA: TGCGCCAGCAGCTTGGATGGCAATACGGGGAATGAGCAGTTCTTC. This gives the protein CASSLDGNTGNEQFF.

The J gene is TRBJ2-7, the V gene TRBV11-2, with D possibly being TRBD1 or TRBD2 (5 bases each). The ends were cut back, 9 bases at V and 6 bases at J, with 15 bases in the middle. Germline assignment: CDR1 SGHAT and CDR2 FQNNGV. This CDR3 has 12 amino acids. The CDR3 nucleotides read TGTGCCAGTCGAGGGGCCAGAGTCGAGCAGTACTTC. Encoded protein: CASRGARVEQYF.

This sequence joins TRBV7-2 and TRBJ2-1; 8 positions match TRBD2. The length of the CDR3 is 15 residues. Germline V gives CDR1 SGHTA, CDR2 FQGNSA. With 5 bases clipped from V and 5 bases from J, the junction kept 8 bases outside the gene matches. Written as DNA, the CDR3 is TGTGCCAGCAGCCCGAACAGCGGGGGTCACAATGAGCAGTTCTTC. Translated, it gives CASSPNSGGHNEQFF.

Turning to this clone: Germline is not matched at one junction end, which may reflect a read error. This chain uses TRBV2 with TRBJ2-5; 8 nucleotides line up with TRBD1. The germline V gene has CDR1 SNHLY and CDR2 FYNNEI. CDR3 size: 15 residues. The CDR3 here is CASREGTGRQETQYF. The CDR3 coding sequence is TGTGCCAGCAGGGAAGGGACAGGTAGACAAGAGACCCAGTACTTC.

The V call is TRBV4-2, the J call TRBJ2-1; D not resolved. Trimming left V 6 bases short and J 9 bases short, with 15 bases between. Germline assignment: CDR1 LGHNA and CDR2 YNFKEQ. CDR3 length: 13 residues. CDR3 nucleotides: TGTGCCAGCAGGGACGACCGTACGGGTGAGCAGTTCTTC. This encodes CASRDDRTGEQFF.

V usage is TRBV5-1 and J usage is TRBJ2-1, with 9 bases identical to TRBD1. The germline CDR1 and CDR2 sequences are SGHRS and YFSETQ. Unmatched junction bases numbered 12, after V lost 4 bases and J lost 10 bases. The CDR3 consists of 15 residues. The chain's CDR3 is CASSPNRDRAREQFF. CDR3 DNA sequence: TGCGCCAGCAGCCCAAACCGGGACAGGGCTAGGGAGCAGTTCTTC.

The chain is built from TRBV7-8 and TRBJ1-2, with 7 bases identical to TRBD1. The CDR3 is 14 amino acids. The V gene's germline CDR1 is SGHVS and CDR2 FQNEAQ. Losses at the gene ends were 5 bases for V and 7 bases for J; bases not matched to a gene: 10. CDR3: CASSPNPDRRGYTF. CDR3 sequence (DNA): TGTGCCAGCAGCCCGAATCCGGACAGGCGTGGCTACACCTTC.

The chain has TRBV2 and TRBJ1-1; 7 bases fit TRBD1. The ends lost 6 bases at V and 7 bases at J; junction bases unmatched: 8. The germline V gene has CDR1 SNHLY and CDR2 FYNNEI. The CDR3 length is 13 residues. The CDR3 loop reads CASRPGGPGEAFF. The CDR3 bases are TGTGCCAGCAGGCCAGGGGGTCCTGGTGAAGCTTTCTTT.

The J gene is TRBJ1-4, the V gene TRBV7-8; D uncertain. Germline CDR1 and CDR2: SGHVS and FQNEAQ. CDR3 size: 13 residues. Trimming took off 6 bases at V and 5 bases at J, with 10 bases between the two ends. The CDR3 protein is CASRRTMNEKLFF. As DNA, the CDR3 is TGTGCCAGCAGACGAACGATGAATGAAAAACTGTTTTTT.